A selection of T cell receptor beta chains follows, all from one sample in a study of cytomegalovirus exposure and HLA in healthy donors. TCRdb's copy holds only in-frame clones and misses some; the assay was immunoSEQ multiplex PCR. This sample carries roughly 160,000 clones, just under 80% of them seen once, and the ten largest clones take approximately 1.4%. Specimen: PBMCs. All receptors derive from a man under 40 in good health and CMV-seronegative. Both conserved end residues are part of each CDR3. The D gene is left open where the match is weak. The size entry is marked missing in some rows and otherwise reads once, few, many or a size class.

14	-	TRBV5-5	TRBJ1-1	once	TGTGCCAGCAGCTTGGAAGCCCCTGGGAGGGGGGCTTTCTTT	CASSLEAPGRGAFF
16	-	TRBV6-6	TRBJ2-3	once	TGTGCCAGCAGTAACCGGCTAGCTGTTAGCACAGATACGCAGTATTTT	CASSNRLAVSTDTQYF
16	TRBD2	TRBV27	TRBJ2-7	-	TGTGCCAGCAGTTTGGCCCCCGGGACTAGCGGATACGAGCAGTACTTC	CASSLAPGTSGYEQYF
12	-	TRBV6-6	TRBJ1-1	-	TGTGCCAGCAGTAGTCCGGGGGCTGAAGCTTTCTTT	CASSSPGAEAFF
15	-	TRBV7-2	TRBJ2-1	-	TGTGCCAGCAGCTTATGGAGTCGGGACTCCAATGAGCAGTTCTTC	CASSLWSRDSNEQFF
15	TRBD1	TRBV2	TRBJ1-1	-	TGTGCCAGCAGTGAAAGGACAGGGGTGCGCACTGAAGCTTTCTTT	CASSERTGVRTEAFF
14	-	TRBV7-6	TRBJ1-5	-	TGTGCCAGCAGCCCCAATGCGGGTCAGCAGCCCCAGCATTTT	CASSPNAGQQPQHF
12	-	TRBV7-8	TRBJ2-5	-	TGTGCCAGCACCCGGTACCAAGAGACCCAGTACTTC	CASTRYQETQYF
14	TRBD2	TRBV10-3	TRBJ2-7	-	TGTGCCATCAGCGGGACTAGCGGGAGTAATGAGCAGTACTTC	CAISGTSGSNEQYF
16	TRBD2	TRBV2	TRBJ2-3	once	TGTGCCAGCAGTGAACCGGGGGGGGCTAGCACAGATACGCAGTATTTT	CASSEPGGASTDTQYF
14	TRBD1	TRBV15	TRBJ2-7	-	TGTGCCACCAGCAGATCTGACAGGGGATTGGAGCAGTACTTC	CATSRSDRGLEQYF
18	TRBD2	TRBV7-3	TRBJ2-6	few	TGTGCCAGCAGCGCTACTAGCGGGACGGCCTCTGGGGCCAACGTCCTGACTTTC	CASSATSGTASGANVLTF
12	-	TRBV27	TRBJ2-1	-	TGTGCCGCCCGGAGCGGCGCCAATGAGCAGTTCTTC	CAARSGANEQFF
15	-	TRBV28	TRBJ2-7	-	TGTGCCAGCAGTCCAGACCGGACAGTTCTGCACGAGCAGTACTTC	CASSPDRTVLHEQYF
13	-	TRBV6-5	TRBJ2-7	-	TGTGCCAGCAGTTACGGGAGACCTTACGAGCAGTACTTC	CASSYGRPYEQYF
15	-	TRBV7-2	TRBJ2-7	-	TGTGCCAGCAGCTTATGGGCTGGGTTGAACTACGAGCAGTACTTC	CASSLWAGLNYEQYF
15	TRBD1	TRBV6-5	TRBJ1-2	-	TGTGCCAGCAGGGGTACGCCGGGACAGGGGGATGGCTACACCTTC	CASRGTPGQGDGYTF
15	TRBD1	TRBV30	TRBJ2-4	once	TGTGCCTGGAGTGAAGGGGGCTATGCCAAAAACATTCAGTACTTC	CAWSEGGYAKNIQYF
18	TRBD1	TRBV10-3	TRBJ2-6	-	TGTGCCATCAGTGAGTCGACAGGGTTGGAGTCCGGGGCCAACGTCCTGACTTTC	CAISESTGLESGANVLTF
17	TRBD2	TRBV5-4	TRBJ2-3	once	TGTGCCAGCAGCGCCGCTACTAGCGGGAGGGTTTGGGATACGCAGTATTTT	CASSAATSGRVWDTQYF
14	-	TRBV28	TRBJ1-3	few	TGTGCCAGCAGGCTACAGCCCTCTGGAAACACCATATATTTT	CASRLQPSGNTIYF
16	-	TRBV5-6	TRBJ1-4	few	TGTGCCAGCAGCTACAGGGAATCGCCAACTAATGAAAAACTGTTTTTT	CASSYRESPTNEKLFF
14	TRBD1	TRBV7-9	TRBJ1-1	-	TGTGCCAGCAGCTTAGCCGGGACAGGCGAGGAAGCTTTCTTT	CASSLAGTGEEAFF
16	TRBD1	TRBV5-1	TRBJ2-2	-	TGCGCCAGCAGCAGGACAGGGCCAGCGAACACCGGGGAGCTGTTTTTT	CASSRTGPANTGELFF
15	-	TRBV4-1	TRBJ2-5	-	TGCGCCAGCAGCCACCCCCAACGGGGAACGGAGACCCAGTACTTC	CASSHPQRGTETQYF
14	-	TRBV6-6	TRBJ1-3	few	TGTGCCAGCAGGACGGGGACAATTGGAAACACCATATATTTT	CASRTGTIGNTIYF
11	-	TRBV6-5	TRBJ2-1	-	TGTGCCAGCAGTCAGGGGGGTGAGCAGTTCTTC	CASSQGGEQFF
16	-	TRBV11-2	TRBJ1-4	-	TGTGCCAGCAGCGGATTTAGGGGGGGCGGAGGTGAAAAACTGTTTTTT	CASSGFRGGGGEKLFF
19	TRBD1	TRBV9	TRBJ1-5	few	TGTGCCAGCAGCACCCTGGGACAGGGATACCTTTATAGCAATCAGCCCCAGCATTTT	CASSTLGQGYLYSNQPQHF
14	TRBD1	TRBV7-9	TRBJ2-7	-	TGTGCCAGCAGCGAGTGGGACAGGGAATCCGAGCAGTACTTC	CASSEWDRESEQYF
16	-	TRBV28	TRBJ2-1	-	TGTGCCAGCAGTTCATTTTTTCCCGGAGGCTACAATGAGCAGTTCTTC	CASSSFFPGGYNEQFF
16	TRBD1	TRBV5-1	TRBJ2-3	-	TGCGCCAGCAGCTTGGGCCCGGGACAGGGGGAACGTACGCAGTATTTT	CASSLGPGQGERTQYF
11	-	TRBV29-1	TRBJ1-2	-	TGCAGCGTTGAACAGGGCTATGGCTACACCTTC	CSVEQGYGYTF
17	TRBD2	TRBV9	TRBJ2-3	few	TGTGCCAGCAGCGTAGGTGATAGCGGGAGGGGCACAGATACGCAGTATTTT	CASSVGDSGRGTDTQYF
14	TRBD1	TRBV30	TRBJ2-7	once	TGTGCCTCCCAAAAGGACAGGGGTCCCTACGAGCAGTACTTC	CASQKDRGPYEQYF
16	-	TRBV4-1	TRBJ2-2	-	TGCGCCAGCAGCCACCCCGGGAGCTCGGACACCGGGGAGCTGTTTTTT	CASSHPGSSDTGELFF
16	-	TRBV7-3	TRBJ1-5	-	TGTGCCAGCAGCTTAGTTGCTCCAGGGTGGAATCAGCCCCAGCATTTT	CASSLVAPGWNQPQHF
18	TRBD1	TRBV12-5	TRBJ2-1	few	TGTGCTAGTGGTTTGGGCCTGGGGACAGTTAAATCCTACAATGAGCAGTTCTTC	CASGLGLGTVKSYNEQFF
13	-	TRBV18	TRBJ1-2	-	TGTGCCAGCTCAGCAGGGATTGAAGTTGGCTACACCTTC	CASSAGIEVGYTF
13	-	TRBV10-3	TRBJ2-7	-	TGTGCCATCAGTGGAGATTCTACCTACGAGCAGTACTTC	CAISGDSTYEQYF
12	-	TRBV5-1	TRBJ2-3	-	TGCGCCAGCAGCCCGGGGATAGATACGCAGTATTTT	CASSPGIDTQYF
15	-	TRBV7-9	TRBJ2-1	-	TGTGCCAGCAGCGTCTTCGGAGAAGTTAGCAATGAGCAGTTCTTC	CASSVFGEVSNEQFF
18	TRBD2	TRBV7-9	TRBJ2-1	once	TGTGCCAGCAGCTTCGGGACTAGCGGGAGCCTAACGATTCGTGAGCAGTTCTTC	CASSFGTSGSLTIREQFF
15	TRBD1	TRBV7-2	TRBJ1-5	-	TGTGCCAGCAGCGGGGGACAGGGGTACGGTCAGCCCCAGCATTTT	CASSGGQGYGQPQHF
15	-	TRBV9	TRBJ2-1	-	TGTGCCAGCAGCGTAGGCGGGACTCGATACAATGAGCAGTTCTTC	CASSVGGTRYNEQFF
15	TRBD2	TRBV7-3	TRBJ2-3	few	TGTGCCAGCAGTTATGCGGGGACTAGCATAGATACGCAGTATTTT	CASSYAGTSIDTQYF
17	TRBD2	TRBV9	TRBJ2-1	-	TGTGCCAGCAGCGTAGGAGTCATAGCGGGGGGGTCGAATGAGCAGTTCTTC	CASSVGVIAGGSNEQFF
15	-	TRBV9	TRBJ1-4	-	TGTGCCAGCAGCGGATCCGGGACTGCTCTTGAAAAACTGTTTTTT	CASSGSGTALEKLFF
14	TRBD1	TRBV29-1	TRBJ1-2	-	TGCAGCGTTGGGGAAGACAGGGTCGTCAATGGCTACACCTTC	CSVGEDRVVNGYTF
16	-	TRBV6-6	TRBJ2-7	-	TGTGCCAGCACTCCAACCTCCAGGGGAATTTTGGACGAGCAGTACTTC	CASTPTSRGILDEQYF
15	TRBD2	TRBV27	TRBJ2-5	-	TGTGCCAGCAGGTCACTAGCGGGGTCATGGGGGACCCAGTACTTC	CASRSLAGSWGTQYF
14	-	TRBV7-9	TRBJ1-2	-	TGTGCCAGCAGCTTAGGTGCGGCTCCCGATGGCTACACCTTC	CASSLGAAPDGYTF
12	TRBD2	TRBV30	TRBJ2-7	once	TGTGCCTCGGGACTAGCGGACTACGAGCAGTACTTC	CASGLADYEQYF
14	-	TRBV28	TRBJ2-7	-	TGTGCCAGCAGTTCATCGGGACACCTCTCCGAGCAGTACTTC	CASSSSGHLSEQYF
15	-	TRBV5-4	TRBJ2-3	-	TGTGCCAGCAGCTTGGACGGGAGTAGGGCAGATACGCAGTATTTT	CASSLDGSRADTQYF
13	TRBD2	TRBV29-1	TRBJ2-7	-	TGCAGCGTTGAATTACAGGGCGGGGGGGAGCAGTACTTC	CSVELQGGGEQYF
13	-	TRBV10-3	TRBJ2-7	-	TGTGCCATGAGAGCGATGCAAGGGGGCGAGCAGTACTTC	CAMRAMQGGEQYF
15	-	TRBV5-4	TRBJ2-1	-	TGTGCCAGCAGCCTAGAAGGGGCTTGGCACAATGAGCAGTTCTTC	CASSLEGAWHNEQFF
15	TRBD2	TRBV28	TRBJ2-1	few	TGTGCCAGCAGTTTACTAGCGGGAAAGGTTGGTGAGCAGTTCTTC	CASSLLAGKVGEQFF